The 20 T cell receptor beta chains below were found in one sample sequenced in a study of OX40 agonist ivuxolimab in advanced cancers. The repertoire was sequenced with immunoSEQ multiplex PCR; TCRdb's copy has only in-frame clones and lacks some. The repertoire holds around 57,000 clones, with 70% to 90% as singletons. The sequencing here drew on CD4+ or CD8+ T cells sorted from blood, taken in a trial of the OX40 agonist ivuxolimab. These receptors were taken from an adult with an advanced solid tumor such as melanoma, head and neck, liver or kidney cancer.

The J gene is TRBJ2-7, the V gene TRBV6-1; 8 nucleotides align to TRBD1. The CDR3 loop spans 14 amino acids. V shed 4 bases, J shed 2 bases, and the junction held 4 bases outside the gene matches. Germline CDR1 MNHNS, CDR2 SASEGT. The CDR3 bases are TGTGCCAGCAGTGGTACGACAGGGGCCTACGAGCAGTACTTC. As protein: CASSGTTGAYEQYF.

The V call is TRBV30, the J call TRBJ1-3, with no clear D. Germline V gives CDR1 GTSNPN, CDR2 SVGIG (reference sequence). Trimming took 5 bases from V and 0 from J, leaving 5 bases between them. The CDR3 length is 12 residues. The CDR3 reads CAWRTSGNTIYF. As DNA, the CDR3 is TGTGCCTGGCGGACCTCTGGAAACACCATATATTTT.

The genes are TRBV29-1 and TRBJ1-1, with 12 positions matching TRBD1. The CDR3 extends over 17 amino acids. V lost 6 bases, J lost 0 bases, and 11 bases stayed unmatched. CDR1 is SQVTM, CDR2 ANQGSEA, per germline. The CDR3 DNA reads TGCAGCGTCCGACCGGGGACAGGGGGCTTTCTGAACACTGAAGCTTTCTTT. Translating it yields CSVRPGTGGFLNTEAFF.

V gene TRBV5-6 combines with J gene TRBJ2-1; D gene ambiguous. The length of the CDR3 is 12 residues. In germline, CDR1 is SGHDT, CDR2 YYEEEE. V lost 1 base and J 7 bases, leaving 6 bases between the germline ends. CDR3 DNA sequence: TGTGCCAGCAGCTTGTACAAAAATGAGCAGTTCTTC. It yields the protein CASSLYKNEQFF.

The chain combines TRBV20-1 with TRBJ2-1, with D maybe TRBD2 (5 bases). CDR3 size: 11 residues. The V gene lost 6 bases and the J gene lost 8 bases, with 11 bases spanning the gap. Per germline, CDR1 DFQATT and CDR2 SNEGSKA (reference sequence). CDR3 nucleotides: TGCAGTGCCTCCGGGGTAGATGAGCAGTTCTTC. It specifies CSASGVDEQFF.

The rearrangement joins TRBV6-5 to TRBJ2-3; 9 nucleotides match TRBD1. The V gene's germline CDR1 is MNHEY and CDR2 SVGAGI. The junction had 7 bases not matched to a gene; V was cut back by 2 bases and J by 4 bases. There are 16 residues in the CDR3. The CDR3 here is CASSYTGTGKADTQYF. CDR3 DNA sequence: TGTGCCAGCAGTTACACCGGGACAGGGAAAGCAGATACGCAGTATTTT.

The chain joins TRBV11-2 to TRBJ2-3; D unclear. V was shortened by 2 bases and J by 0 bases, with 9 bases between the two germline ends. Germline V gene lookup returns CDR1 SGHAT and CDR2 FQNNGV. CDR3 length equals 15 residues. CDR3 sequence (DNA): TGTGCCAGCAGCTTACAACCGCTTAGCACAGATACGCAGTATTTT. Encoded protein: CASSLQPLSTDTQYF.

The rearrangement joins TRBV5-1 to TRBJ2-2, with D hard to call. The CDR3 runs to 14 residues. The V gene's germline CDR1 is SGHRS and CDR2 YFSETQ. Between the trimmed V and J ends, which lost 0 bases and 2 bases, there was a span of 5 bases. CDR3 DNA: TGCGCCAGCAGCTTGGTCACCAACACCGGGGAGCTGTTTTTT. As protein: CASSLVTNTGELFF. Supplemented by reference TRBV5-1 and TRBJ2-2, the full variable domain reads KAGVTQTPRYLIKTRGQQVTLSCSPISGHRSVSWYQQTPGQGLQFLFEYFSETQRNKGNFPGRFSGRQFSNSRSEMNVSTLELGDSALYLCASSLVTNTGELFFGEGSRLTVL.

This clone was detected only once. For the CDR3, the DNA is TGTGCCAGCATCCAAGAGGGGCACGGAGAGACCCAGTACTTC. It yields the protein CASIQEGHGETQYF. The genes are TRBV7-6 and TRBJ2-5; either TRBD1 or TRBD2 may supply D (5 bases each). V lost 7 bases and J lost 4, with 16 bases in between. This CDR3 is 14 amino acids long. Germline V gene sequence: CDR1 SGHVS, CDR2 FNYEAQ.

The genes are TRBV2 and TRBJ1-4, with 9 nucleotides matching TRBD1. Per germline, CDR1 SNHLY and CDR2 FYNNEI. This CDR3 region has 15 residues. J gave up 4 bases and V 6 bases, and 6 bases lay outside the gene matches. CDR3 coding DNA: TGTGCCAGCAGCCAGACAGGGGGGAATAATGAAAAACTGTTTTTT. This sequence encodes CASSQTGGNNEKLFF. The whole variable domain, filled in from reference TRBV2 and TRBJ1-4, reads EPEVTQTPSHQVTQMGQEVILRCVPISNHLYFYWYRQILGQKVEFLVSFYNNEISEKSEIFDDQFSVERPDGSNFTLKIRSTKLEDSAMYFCASSQTGGNNEKLFFGSGTQLSVL.

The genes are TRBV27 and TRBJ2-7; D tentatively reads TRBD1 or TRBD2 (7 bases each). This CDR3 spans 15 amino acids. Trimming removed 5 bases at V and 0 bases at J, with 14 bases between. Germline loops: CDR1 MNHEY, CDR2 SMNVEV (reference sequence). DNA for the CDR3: TGTGCCAGCAGTACCCAGGGGGAGGGCTCCTACGAGCAGTACTTC. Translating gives CASSTQGEGSYEQYF.

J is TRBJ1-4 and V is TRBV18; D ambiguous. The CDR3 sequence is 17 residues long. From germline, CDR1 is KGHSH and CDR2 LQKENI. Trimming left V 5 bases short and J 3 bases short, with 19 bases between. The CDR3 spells CASSAYKSSGANEKLFF. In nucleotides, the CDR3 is TGTGCCAGCTCAGCCTACAAGTCGTCCGGAGCTAATGAAAAACTGTTTTTT.

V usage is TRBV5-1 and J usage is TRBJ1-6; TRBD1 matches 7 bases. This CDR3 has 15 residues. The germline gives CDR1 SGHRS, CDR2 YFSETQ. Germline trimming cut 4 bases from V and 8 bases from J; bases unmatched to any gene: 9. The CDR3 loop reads CASSRTGDEDSPLHF. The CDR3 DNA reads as TGCGCCAGCAGCCGAACAGGGGACGAGGATTCACCCCTCCACTTT.

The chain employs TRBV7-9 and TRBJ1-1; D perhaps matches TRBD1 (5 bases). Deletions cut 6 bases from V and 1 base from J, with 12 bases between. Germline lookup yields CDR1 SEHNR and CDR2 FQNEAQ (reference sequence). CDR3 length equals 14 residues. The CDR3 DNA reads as TGTGCCAGCAGTCGCGGGCAGGGGAACACTGAAGCTTTCTTT. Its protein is CASSRGQGNTEAFF.

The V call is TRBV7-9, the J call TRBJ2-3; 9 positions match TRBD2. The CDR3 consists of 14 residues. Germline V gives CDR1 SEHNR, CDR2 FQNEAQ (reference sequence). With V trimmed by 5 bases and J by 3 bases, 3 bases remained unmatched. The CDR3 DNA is TGTGCCAGCAGCGCTAGCGGGAAAACAGATACGCAGTATTTT. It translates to CASSASGKTDTQYF.

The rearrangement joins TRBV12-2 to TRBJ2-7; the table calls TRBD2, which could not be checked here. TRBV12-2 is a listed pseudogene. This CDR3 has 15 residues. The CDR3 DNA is TGTGCCAGCAGCCTAACTGATAGCGGGGGCTACGAGCAGTACTTC. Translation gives CASSLTDSGGYEQYF.

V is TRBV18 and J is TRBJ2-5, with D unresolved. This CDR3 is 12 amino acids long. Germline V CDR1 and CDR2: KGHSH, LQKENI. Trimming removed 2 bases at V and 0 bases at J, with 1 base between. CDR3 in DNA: TGTGCCAGCTCACCAAACCAAGAGACCCAGTACTTC. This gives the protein CASSPNQETQYF.

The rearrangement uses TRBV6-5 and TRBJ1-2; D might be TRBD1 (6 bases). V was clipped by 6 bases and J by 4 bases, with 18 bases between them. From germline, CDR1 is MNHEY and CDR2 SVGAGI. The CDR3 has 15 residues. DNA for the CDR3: TGTGCCAGCAGCCGGGGGGGTACAGGGATCTATGGCTACACCTTC. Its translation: CASSRGGTGIYGYTF.

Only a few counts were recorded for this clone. CDR3 protein: CASSPGVTTEQFF. The CDR3 nucleotides read TGTGCCAGCAGCCCCGGGGTAACGACTGAGCAGTTCTTC. The V call is TRBV9, the J call TRBJ2-1, with a possible D match to TRBD2 (5 bases). The CDR3 runs to 13 residues. Germline V gives CDR1 SGDLS, CDR2 YYNGEE. V was clipped by 4 bases and J by 9 bases, with 14 bases between them.

The CDR3 sequence is CASLLNRAEQETQYF. The CDR3 DNA follows: TGTGCCAGCTTACTGAACAGGGCGGAGCAAGAGACCCAGTACTTC. The chain combines TRBV21-1 with TRBJ2-5; the table calls TRBD1, which could not be checked here. TRBV21-1 is an annotated pseudogene. The CDR3 covers 15 residues.